The 8 T cell receptor beta chains given below trace back to one sample, sequenced in a study of shared clonotypes between healthy human individuals. Sequencing used immunoSEQ multiplex PCR; TCRdb keeps in-frame clones, though not all of them. The table shows millions of clones, with approximately 95% occurring only once. Input material: naive CD4+ T cells sorted from blood. Stated subset: CD45RA+ positively selected. These receptors all come from a man younger than 35 in good health.

V and J are TRBV5-1 and TRBJ2-4; weak D call: TRBD1 (5 bases). Trimming removed 0 bases from V and 0 bases from J, with 10 bases in between. CDR3 length: 16 residues. Germline V gene lookup returns CDR1 SGHRS and CDR2 YFSETQ. Here the CDR3 reads CASSLGRAEAKNIQYF. CDR3 DNA sequence: TGCGCCAGCAGCTTGGGCAGGGCGGAAGCCAAAAACATTCAGTACTTC.

V usage is TRBV5-1 and J usage is TRBJ2-3; the D gene is possibly TRBD2 (5 bases). The V gene lost 1 base and the J gene lost 3 bases, with 12 bases spanning the gap. Germline CDR1 reads SGHRS; CDR2 reads YFSETQ. The CDR3 sequence is 15 residues long. The CDR3 DNA follows: TGCGCCAGCAGCTTGTCCAGGCGGGTAACAGATACGCAGTATTTT. Translating gives CASSLSRRVTDTQYF.

Concerning this clone: Other DNA sequences in the same sample also yield this CDR3. The chain carries TRBV6-1 and TRBJ1-3; no definite D call. CDR1 MNHNS and CDR2 SASEGT come from the germline V gene. The ends were cut back, 5 bases at V and 0 bases at J, with 8 bases in the middle. The CDR3 is made up of 14 amino acids. The CDR3 protein is CASSLGNSGNTIYF. DNA for the CDR3: TGTGCCAGCAGTCTCGGGAACTCTGGAAACACCATATATTTT.

The chain couples TRBV7-9 to TRBJ2-5, with 13 bases aligning to TRBD2. The junction had 3 bases not matched to a gene; V was cut back by 1 base and J by 4 bases. The CDR3 sequence is 16 residues long. CDR1 and CDR2 (germline): SEHNR, FQNEAQ (reference sequence). The CDR3, as DNA: TGTGCCAGCAGCTTAGGGGGACTAGCGGGAACAGAGACCCAGTACTTC. It translates to CASSLGGLAGTETQYF. The full variable domain, in which reference TRBV7-9 and TRBJ2-5 provide the parts outside the CDR3, is DTGVSQNPRHKITKRGQNVTFRCDPISEHNRLYWYRQTLGQGPEFLTYFQNEAQLEKSRLLSDRFSAERPKGSFSTLEIQRTEQGDSAMYLCASSLGGLAGTETQYFGPGTRLLVL.

The chain employs TRBV5-1 and TRBJ2-5; D not certain. Trimming cost V 0 bases and J 13 bases, with 13 bases left between them. Germline CDR1 SGHRS, CDR2 YFSETQ. The CDR3 extends over 12 amino acids. In DNA, the CDR3 is TGCGCCAGCAGCTTGGAAGGTGGGCGGCCGTACTTC. This translates into CASSLEGGRPYF.

This chain links TRBV9 with TRBJ2-1; 10 bases align to TRBD2. The CDR3 spans 16 residues. The V segment lost 0 bases and the J segment 9 bases; nucleotides outside the gene matches: 9. Germline V CDR1 and CDR2: SGDLS, YYNGEE. The DNA of the CDR3 is TGTGCCAGCAGCGTAGGATCCCAGCGGGGGGGTATTGAGCAGTTCTTC. Its protein product is CASSVGSQRGGIEQFF.

This chain uses TRBV5-5 with TRBJ1-5, with D possibly matching TRBD1 (5 bases). V dropped 4 bases and J dropped 4 bases, with 15 bases sitting between them. The CDR3 has 15 residues. Germline-derived CDR1 and CDR2 are SGHKS and YYEKEE (reference sequence). The CDR3 sequence is CASSPGLGFNQPQHF. The CDR3 DNA reads TGTGCCAGCAGCCCGGGACTGGGTTTTAATCAGCCCCAGCATTTT.

The V and J genes are TRBV5-6 and TRBJ2-1, with TRBD1 matching over 7 bases. J lost 7 bases, V lost 0 bases, and 10 bases had no gene match. Germline V gene data show CDR1 as SGHDT and CDR2 as YYEEEE. The length of the CDR3 is 16 residues. CDR3 sequence: CASSLGSRGKGNEQFF. In DNA form, the CDR3 reads TGTGCCAGCAGCTTGGGTAGCAGGGGGAAAGGGAATGAGCAGTTCTTC.